The entry that follows covers one TCR beta chain sequence. Different DNA sequences within this sample yield the same CDR3. The data stem from a study of cytomegalovirus exposure and HLA in healthy donors. Study summary: The 120 million or so unique TCR beta sequences, from around 200 million T cells, were found by an earlier analysis.

Germline assignment: CDR1 SGHRS and CDR2 YFSETQ. J gave up 3 bases and V 4 bases, and 5 bases lay outside the gene matches. This CDR3 contains 14 residues. Researchers ran the PCR with 60 Vbeta and 13 Jbeta primers. Some clones are missing from TCRdb's copy, which holds only in-frame ones; the method was immunoSEQ multiplex PCR. The sample lists approximately 190,000 clones; approximately 90% were seen once. The source is a boy younger than 10 in good health and CMV-seronegative. V usage is TRBV5-1 and J usage is TRBJ2-5; 8 nucleotides agree with TRBD1. Input material: PBMCs. The CDR3 spells CASSPGTGEETQYF. Here the CDR3 DNA reads TGCGCCAGCAGCCCTGGGACAGGAGAAGAGACCCAGTACTTC.